These 28 T cell receptor beta chains share one sample of origin, sequenced in a study of cytomegalovirus exposure and HLA in healthy donors. Vbeta (60) and Jbeta (13) primers were used in the PCR. The data were produced by immunoSEQ multiplex PCR, yet TCRdb's version contains in-frame clones alone and is incomplete. In the table there are about 140,000 clones, 76% of which are singletons. The sample was PBMCs. Receptor source: a man aged 40-50 years in good health and CMV-seronegative.

The J gene is TRBJ2-7, the V gene TRBV28; TRBD2 matches at 11 bases. This CDR3 has 12 amino acids. The germline CDR1 and CDR2 sequences are MDHEN and SYDVKM. This CDR3 reads CTTSGSSYEQYF. For the CDR3, the DNA is TGTACCACTAGCGGGAGCTCCTACGAGCAGTACTTC.

The chain has TRBV5-1 and TRBJ2-2; perhaps TRBD1 as D (5 bases). Trimming removed 1 base from V and 5 bases from J, with 9 bases in between. Germline V lookup: CDR1 SGHRS, CDR2 YFSETQ. The CDR3 loop spans 14 amino acids. DNA of the CDR3: TGCGCCAGCAGCTTGCAGGGTGAGACCGGGGAGCTGTTTTTT. This translates into CASSLQGETGELFF.

J is TRBJ2-3 and V is TRBV6-5; TRBD2 matches at 11 bases. This CDR3 is 14 amino acids long. With 6 bases clipped from V and 5 bases from J, the junction kept 4 bases outside the gene matches. Germline CDR1 and CDR2: MNHEY and SVGAGI. The CDR3: CASRAGLAGDTQYF. CDR3 sequence (DNA): TGTGCCAGCAGGGCTGGACTAGCGGGAGATACGCAGTATTTT.

The gene calls are TRBV9 and TRBJ2-5; the D gene is possibly TRBD2 (6 bases). Germline loops: CDR1 SGDLS, CDR2 YYNGEE. V shed 1 base and J shed 0 bases, with 13 bases lying between them. This CDR3 is 16 amino acids long. The CDR3 loop is CASSVFGGANQETQYF. The DNA of the CDR3 is TGTGCCAGCAGCGTATTTGGCGGGGCCAACCAAGAGACCCAGTACTTC.

This chain connects TRBV7-9 to TRBJ1-5; D uncertain. In germline, CDR1 is SEHNR, CDR2 FQNEAQ (reference sequence). This CDR3 is 13 amino acids long. The V and J ends lost 5 bases and 9 bases respectively, with 14 bases between them. As DNA, the CDR3 is TGTGCCAGCAGCGGGAGCGGGGTGGGGCCCCAGCATTTT. Translated: CASSGSGVGPQHF.

The V call is TRBV30, the J call TRBJ2-7; TRBD1 matches at 8 bases. The V segment lost 4 bases and the J segment 1 base; nucleotides outside the gene matches: 9. Looked up from germline, CDR1 is GTSNPN and CDR2 is SVGIG (reference sequence). The CDR3 length is 15 residues. DNA for the CDR3: TGTGCCTGGACCAAAGGACAGGGTTTTTCCTACGAGCAGTACTTC. The encoded protein is CAWTKGQGFSYEQYF.

CDR3 sequence (DNA): TGTGCCAGTAGTGAGTATGGACTGGACAGACTTTTCTACGAGCAGTACTTC. This codes for CASSEYGLDRLFYEQYF. The V gene is TRBV19, the J gene TRBJ2-7; possible D gene TRBD1, 6 bases. There are 17 residues in the CDR3. Germline CDR1 reads LNHDA; CDR2 reads SQIVND (reference sequence). Deletions cut 5 bases from V and 3 bases from J, with 23 bases between. The full variable domain, in which reference TRBV19 and TRBJ2-7 provide the parts outside the CDR3, is DGGITQSPKYLFRKEGQNVTLSCEQNLNHDAMYWYRQDPGQGLRLIYYSQIVNDFQKGDIAEGYSVSREKKESFPLTVTSAQKNPTAFYLCASSEYGLDRLFYEQYFGPGTRLTVT.

The chain employs TRBV29-1 and TRBJ2-1; possible D gene TRBD2, 6 bases. The CDR3 is 15 residues long. Trimming left V 7 bases short and J 5 bases short, with 21 bases between. Germline V gene sequence: CDR1 SQVTM, CDR2 ANQGSEA. The CDR3 nucleotides are TGCAGCGCCGGAGGGGCGGGCGGCCAGAACAATGAGCAGTTCTTC. Amino acids: CSAGGAGGQNNEQFF.

This clone is a singleton in its sample. The V and J genes are TRBV7-6 and TRBJ2-3; D perhaps matches TRBD2 (5 bases). V gave up 1 base and J gave up 5 bases, with 16 bases separating them. Germline CDR1 reads SGHVS; CDR2 reads FNYEAQ. CDR3 length: 16 residues. CDR3 protein: CASSLERGGSGDTQYF. In DNA, the CDR3 is TGTGCCAGCAGCTTAGAAAGAGGAGGATCCGGAGATACGCAGTATTTT.

The chain has TRBV9 and TRBJ2-1; TRBD1 aligns across 9 bases. Germline CDR1 reads SGDLS; CDR2 reads YYNGEE. Trimming removed 4 bases from V and 9 bases from J; junction bases left unmatched: 11. CDR3 length: 15 residues. DNA for the CDR3: TGTGCCAGCAGCCGGCCGGGACAGGGTGGTGGTGAGCAGTTCTTC. Protein sequence: CASSRPGQGGGEQFF.

The rearrangement uses TRBV19 and TRBJ2-1; D may be TRBD1 (5 bases). Trimming shortened V by 3 bases and J by 3 bases, and 12 bases separated the two germline ends. The CDR3 loop spans 15 amino acids. Germline V CDR1 and CDR2: LNHDA, SQIVND (reference sequence). CDR3 amino acids: CASSISQGRYNEQFF. The CDR3 region has the DNA TGTGCCAGTAGTATCTCGCAGGGCCGCTACAATGAGCAGTTCTTC.

V usage is TRBV5-1 and J usage is TRBJ1-6; 8 nucleotides match TRBD1. Germline V gives CDR1 SGHRS, CDR2 YFSETQ. The CDR3 is made up of 15 amino acids. V shed 7 bases and J 9 bases; nucleotides not matched to a gene: 12. The CDR3 DNA reads TGCGCCAGCCGCCCCTCGGACAGGGTAGCTTCACCCCTCCACTTT. Protein sequence: CASRPSDRVASPLHF.

This chain connects TRBV5-6 to TRBJ1-1; 9 positions match TRBD1. Germline V gene data show CDR1 as SGHDT and CDR2 as YYEEEE. Trimming cost V 0 bases and J 3 bases; bases outside gene matches: 3. The CDR3 has 15 amino acids. The CDR3 sequence: CASSLDRGRDTEAFF. The DNA for the CDR3 is TGTGCCAGCAGCTTGGACAGGGGGCGGGACACTGAAGCTTTCTTT.

V and J are TRBV29-1 and TRBJ2-7; TRBD2 matches at 8 bases. CDR3 size: 14 residues. Germline loops: CDR1 SQVTM, CDR2 ANQGSEA. Unmatched junction bases numbered 8, after V lost 6 bases and J lost 1 base. CDR3 in DNA: TGCAGCGTCCGGGGGGGGTACGCGTCCTACGAGCAGTACTTC. Protein product: CSVRGGYASYEQYF.

The J gene is TRBJ2-5, the V gene TRBV29-1; 9 bases are shared with TRBD1. CDR1 SQVTM and CDR2 ANQGSEA come from the germline V gene. J lost 7 bases, V lost 4 bases, and 4 bases had no gene match. The CDR3 is 12 residues long. For the CDR3, the DNA is TGCAGCGTTGGGACAGGGGAGGCGACCCAGTACTTC. It codes for CSVGTGEATQYF.

The chain joins TRBV27 to TRBJ2-2; 7 bases are a match to TRBD1. Per the germline V gene, CDR1 is MNHEY and CDR2 is SMNVEV (reference sequence). Losses at the gene ends were 4 bases for V and 3 bases for J; bases not matched to a gene: 2. The CDR3 totals 14 residues. The CDR3 loop reads CASSWDSYTGELFF. The CDR3 DNA reads as TGTGCCAGCAGTTGGGACAGTTACACCGGGGAGCTGTTTTTT.

This clone was detected only once. V gene TRBV29-1 combines with J gene TRBJ2-5; TRBD2 matches 7 bases. V was pared by 0 bases and J by 0 bases, with 4 bases of the junction left unmatched. Germline CDR1 is SQVTM and CDR2 is ANQGSEA. This CDR3 is 15 amino acids long. For the CDR3, the DNA is TGCAGCGTTGAAGACCCGAGCGGGAACCAAGAGACCCAGTACTTC. Protein sequence: CSVEDPSGNQETQYF. Full variable domain (missing parts from reference TRBV29-1 and TRBJ2-5): SAVISQKPSRDICQRGTSLTIQCQVDSQVTMMFWYRQQPGQSLTLIATANQGSEATYESGFVIDKFPISRPNLTFSTLTVSNMSPEDSSIYLCSVEDPSGNQETQYFGPGTRLLVL.

This clone was counted once. The chain uses TRBV5-1 and TRBJ2-1; 10 bases are shared with TRBD2. Trimming cost V 2 bases and J 5 bases; bases outside gene matches: 4. Per germline, CDR1 SGHRS and CDR2 YFSETQ. This CDR3 region has 15 residues. The CDR3 sequence: CASSLTSGAHNEQFF. The CDR3, as DNA: TGCGCCAGCAGCTTAACTAGCGGGGCTCACAATGAGCAGTTCTTC.

The V gene is TRBV7-9, the J gene TRBJ2-5, with 7 positions matching TRBD2. CDR3 length equals 16 residues. Germline CDR1 reads SEHNR; CDR2 reads FQNEAQ (reference sequence). Trimming at V came to 4 bases and at J to 4 bases, leaving 12 bases not matched to a gene. The CDR3: CASSSGGTGALETQYF. The CDR3 nucleotides are TGTGCCAGCAGCTCGGGGGGAACTGGAGCCCTAGAGACCCAGTACTTC. The full variable domain, completed using reference TRBV7-9 and TRBJ2-5, is DTGVSQNPRHKITKRGQNVTFRCDPISEHNRLYWYRQTLGQGPEFLTYFQNEAQLEKSRLLSDRFSAERPKGSFSTLEIQRTEQGDSAMYLCASSSGGTGALETQYFGPGTRLLVL.

The rearrangement joins TRBV7-6 to TRBJ2-1; 7 bases fit TRBD2. With 4 bases clipped from V and 5 bases from J, the junction kept 2 bases outside the gene matches. Germline CDR1 SGHVS, CDR2 FNYEAQ. This CDR3 comprises 13 residues. This CDR3 is CASSSGGHNEQFF. The CDR3 nucleotides read TGTGCCAGCAGCTCGGGGGGTCACAATGAGCAGTTCTTC.

The V gene is TRBV4-3, the J gene TRBJ2-1; no definite D call. The CDR3 loop spans 16 amino acids. Trimming removed 0 bases at V and 6 bases at J, with 15 bases between. Looked up from germline, CDR1 is LGHNA and CDR2 is YSLEER. The CDR3 sequence is CASSQDGRLVFNEQFF. The CDR3 DNA follows: TGCGCCAGCAGCCAAGATGGTCGCCTAGTCTTCAATGAGCAGTTCTTC.

The chain has TRBV7-2 and TRBJ1-1; possibly TRBD1 for D (5 bases). Germline V lookup: CDR1 SGHTA, CDR2 FQGNSA. This CDR3 spans 13 amino acids. V dropped 4 bases and J dropped 3 bases, with 9 bases sitting between them. The CDR3 sequence is CASSSGVDTEAFF. Here the CDR3 DNA reads TGTGCCAGCAGCTCGGGGGTGGACACTGAAGCTTTCTTT.

The V call is TRBV7-9, the J call TRBJ1-1; tentatively, D is TRBD1 (6 bases). The V gene lost 1 base and the J gene lost 11 bases, with 11 bases spanning the gap. The CDR3 has 12 residues. The germline V gene encodes CDR1 SEHNR and CDR2 FQNEAQ (reference sequence). CDR3 protein: CASSLGDNIAFF. DNA for the CDR3: TGTGCCAGCAGCTTAGGGGACAATATCGCTTTCTTT. Combining the CDR3 with reference TRBV7-9 and TRBJ1-1 gives the whole variable domain DTGVSQNPRHKITKRGQNVTFRCDPISEHNRLYWYRQTLGQGPEFLTYFQNEAQLEKSRLLSDRFSAERPKGSFSTLEIQRTEQGDSAMYLCASSLGDNIAFFGQGTRLTVV.

The rearrangement joins TRBV7-9 to TRBJ1-3, with a possible D match to TRBD1 (6 bases). CDR3 length equals 16 residues. V dropped 5 bases and J dropped 1 base, with 15 bases sitting between them. Germline CDR1 and CDR2: SEHNR and FQNEAQ (reference sequence). Written as DNA, the CDR3 is TGTGCCAGCAGCCTACTGGGACACCTTTCTGGAAACACCATATATTTT. Translation: CASSLLGHLSGNTIYF.

The chain links TRBV5-4 to TRBJ2-3; 8 bases fit TRBD2. Germline CDR1 and CDR2: SGHNT and YYREEE (reference sequence). The trim removed 1 base at V and 1 base at J, leaving 2 bases unmatched. CDR3 length: 15 residues. The CDR3 nucleotides read TGTGCCAGCAGCTTGCGGGAGGGTCGCACAGATACGCAGTATTTT. Protein: CASSLREGRTDTQYF.

This clone was found a few times. V is TRBV29-1 and J is TRBJ1-1; 8 bases map to TRBD1. The CDR3 is 14 residues long. Germline V gene data show CDR1 as SQVTM and CDR2 as ANQGSEA. V dropped 1 base and J dropped 3; count of bases not matched to a gene: 4. The CDR3, as DNA: TGCAGCGTTGAAGGAGACAGGGGCGACACTGAAGCTTTCTTT. Protein: CSVEGDRGDTEAFF.

Comments on this clone: Other DNA sequences within the sample encode an identical CDR3. The chain is built from TRBV29-1 and TRBJ2-7; TRBD2 matches at 7 bases. The V gene end was trimmed by 1 base and the J gene end by 1 base; junction bases not matched to a gene: 1. The CDR3 runs to 13 residues. The germline V gene encodes CDR1 SQVTM and CDR2 ANQGSEA. Written as DNA, the CDR3 is TGCAGCGTTGAAGGCGGGGGTTCCTACGAGCAGTACTTC. Its protein product is CSVEGGGSYEQYF.

DNA for the CDR3: TGTGCCAGCAGCTCCGGGACTAGAGAGTACTTC. This encodes CASSSGTREYF. This chain connects TRBV7-9 to TRBJ2-7; TRBD2 matches 8 bases. Germline values: CDR1 SEHNR, CDR2 FQNEAQ (reference sequence). The CDR3 is made up of 11 amino acids. V was pared by 4 bases and J by 11 bases, with 4 bases of the junction left unmatched.